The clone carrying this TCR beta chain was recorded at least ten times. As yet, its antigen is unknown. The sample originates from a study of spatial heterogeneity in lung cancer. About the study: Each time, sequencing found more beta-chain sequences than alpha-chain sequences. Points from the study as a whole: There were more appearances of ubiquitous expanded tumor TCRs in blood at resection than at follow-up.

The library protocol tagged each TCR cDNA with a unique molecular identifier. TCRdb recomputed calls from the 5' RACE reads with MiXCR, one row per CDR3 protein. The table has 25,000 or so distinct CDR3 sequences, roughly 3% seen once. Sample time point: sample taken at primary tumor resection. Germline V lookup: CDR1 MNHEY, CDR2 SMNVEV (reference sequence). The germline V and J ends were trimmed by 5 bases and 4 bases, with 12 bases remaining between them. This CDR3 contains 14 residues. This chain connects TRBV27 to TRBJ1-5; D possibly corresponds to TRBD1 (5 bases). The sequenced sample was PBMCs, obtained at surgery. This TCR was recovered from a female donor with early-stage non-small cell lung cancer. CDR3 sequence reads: CASSTGLTNQPQHF. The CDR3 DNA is TGTGCCAGCAGTACGGGACTGACAAATCAGCCCCAGCATTTT.